This TCR beta chain was captured in a study of a mutant IDH1 vaccine in newly diagnosed glioma. Study at large: Vaccines were first given 4-6 weeks after radiotherapy alone, or with temozolomide cycles. Treated patients showed a male proportion of approximately 62%, a female proportion of about 40%, and a mean age of roughly 40 years.

The germline gives CDR1 SGHTA, CDR2 FQGNSA. The ends lost 6 bases at V and 3 bases at J; junction bases unmatched: 12. This CDR3 is built from 16 residues. Profiled with immunoSEQ multiplex PCR; TCRdb holds only in-frame clones, not every one. This sample has about 68,000 clones, with 80% to 85% found just once. Time point here: week 35, safety follow-up. With topical imiquimod, each dose of the vaccine consisted of 300 ug of mutant IDH1 20-mer peptide. In regard to this clone: Its antigen is not known.

The J gene is TRBJ2-7, the V gene TRBV7-2; 9 bases align to TRBD2. The TCR was taken from a man younger than 30 with glioma. The specimen comprised PBMCs, sampled from a glioma patient whose treatment included an IDH1 peptide vaccine. CDR3 sequence: CASSRRGAGGLYEQYF. In DNA form, the CDR3 reads TGTGCCAGCAGTCGCCGAGGGGCGGGAGGGCTCTACGAGCAGTACTTC.